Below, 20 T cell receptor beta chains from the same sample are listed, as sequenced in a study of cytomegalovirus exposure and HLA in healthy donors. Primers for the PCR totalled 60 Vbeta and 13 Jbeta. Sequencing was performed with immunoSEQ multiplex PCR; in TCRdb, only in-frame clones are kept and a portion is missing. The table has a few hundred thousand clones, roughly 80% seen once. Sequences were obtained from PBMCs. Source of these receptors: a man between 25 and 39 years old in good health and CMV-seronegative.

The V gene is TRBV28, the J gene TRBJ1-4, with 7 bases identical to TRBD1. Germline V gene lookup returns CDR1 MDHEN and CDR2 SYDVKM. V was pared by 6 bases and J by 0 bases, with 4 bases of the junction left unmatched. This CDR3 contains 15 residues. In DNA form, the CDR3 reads TGTGCCAGCAGCGCGACAGGGACAACTAATGAAAAACTGTTTTTT. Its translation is CASSATGTTNEKLFF.

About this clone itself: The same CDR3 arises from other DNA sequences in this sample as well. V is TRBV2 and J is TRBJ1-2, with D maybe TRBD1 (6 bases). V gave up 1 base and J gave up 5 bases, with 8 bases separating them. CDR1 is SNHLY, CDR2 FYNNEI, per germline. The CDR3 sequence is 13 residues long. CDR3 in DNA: TGTGCCAGCAGTGAAGGAACAGGGTATGGCTACACCTTC. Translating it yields CASSEGTGYGYTF.

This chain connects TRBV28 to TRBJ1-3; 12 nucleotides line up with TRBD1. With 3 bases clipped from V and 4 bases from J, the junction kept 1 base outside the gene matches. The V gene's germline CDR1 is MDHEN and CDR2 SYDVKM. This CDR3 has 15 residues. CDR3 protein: CASSFGTGGGNTIYF. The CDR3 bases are TGTGCCAGCAGTTTTGGGACAGGGGGCGGAAACACCATATATTTT.

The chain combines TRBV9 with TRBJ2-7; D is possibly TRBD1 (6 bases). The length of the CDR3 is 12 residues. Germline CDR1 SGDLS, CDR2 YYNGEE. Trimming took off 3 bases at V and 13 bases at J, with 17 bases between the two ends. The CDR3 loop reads CASSGTGTPRYF. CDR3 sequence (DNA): TGTGCCAGCAGCGGGACCGGGACACCTAGATACTTC.

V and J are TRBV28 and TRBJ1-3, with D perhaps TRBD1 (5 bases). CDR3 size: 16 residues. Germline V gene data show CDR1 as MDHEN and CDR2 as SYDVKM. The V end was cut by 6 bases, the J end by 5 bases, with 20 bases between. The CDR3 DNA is TGTGCCAGCAGATCCTATCTAAGGGGCGGACGAAACACCATATATTTT. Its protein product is CASRSYLRGGRNTIYF.

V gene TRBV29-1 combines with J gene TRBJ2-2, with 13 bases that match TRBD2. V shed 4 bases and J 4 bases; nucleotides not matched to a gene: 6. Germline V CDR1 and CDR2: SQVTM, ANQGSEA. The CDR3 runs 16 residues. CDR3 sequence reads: CSVAVGLAGITGELFF. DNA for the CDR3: TGCAGCGTTGCCGTGGGACTAGCGGGGATCACCGGGGAGCTGTTTTTT.

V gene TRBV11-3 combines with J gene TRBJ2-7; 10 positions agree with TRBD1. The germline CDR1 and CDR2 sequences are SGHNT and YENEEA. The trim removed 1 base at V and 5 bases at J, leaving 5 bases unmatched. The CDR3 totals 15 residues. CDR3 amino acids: CASSLGDRGVNEQYF. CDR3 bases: TGTGCCAGCAGCTTAGGGGACAGGGGCGTTAACGAGCAGTACTTC.

CDR3 sequence: CASSRATVSGNTIYF. The CDR3 DNA reads TGTGCCAGCAGCCGAGCGACAGTCTCTGGAAACACCATATATTTT. The chain carries TRBV7-8 and TRBJ1-3; tentatively, D is TRBD1 (5 bases). Germline loops: CDR1 SGHVS, CDR2 FQNEAQ. Trimming cost V 5 bases and J 0 bases, with 11 bases left between them. The CDR3 covers 15 residues.

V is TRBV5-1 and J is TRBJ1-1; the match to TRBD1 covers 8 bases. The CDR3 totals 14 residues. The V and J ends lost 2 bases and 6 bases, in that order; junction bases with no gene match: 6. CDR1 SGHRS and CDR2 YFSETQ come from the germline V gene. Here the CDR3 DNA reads TGCGCCAGCAGCTTAACAGGGGGGGAGGCTGAAGCTTTCTTT. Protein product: CASSLTGGEAEAFF.

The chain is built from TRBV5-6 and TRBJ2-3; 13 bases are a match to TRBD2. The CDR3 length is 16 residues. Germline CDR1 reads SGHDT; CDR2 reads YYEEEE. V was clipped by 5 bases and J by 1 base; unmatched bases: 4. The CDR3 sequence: CASSWGTSGGTDTQYF. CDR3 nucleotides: TGTGCCAGCAGTTGGGGGACTAGCGGGGGCACAGATACGCAGTATTTT.

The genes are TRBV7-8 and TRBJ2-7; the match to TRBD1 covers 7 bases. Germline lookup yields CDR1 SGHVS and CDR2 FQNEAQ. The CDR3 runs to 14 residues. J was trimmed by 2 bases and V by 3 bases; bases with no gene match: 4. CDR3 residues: CASSFRQGAYEQYF. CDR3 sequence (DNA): TGTGCCAGCAGCTTTAGACAGGGAGCCTACGAGCAGTACTTC.

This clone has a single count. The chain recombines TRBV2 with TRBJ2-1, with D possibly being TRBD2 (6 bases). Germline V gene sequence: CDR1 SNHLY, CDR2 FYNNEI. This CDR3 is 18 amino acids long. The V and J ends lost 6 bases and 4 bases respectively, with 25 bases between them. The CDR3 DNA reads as TGTGCCAGCAGCCACCTTTTTGGGTTCGGAGGGACTTACAATGAGCAGTTCTTC. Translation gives CASSHLFGFGGTYNEQFF.

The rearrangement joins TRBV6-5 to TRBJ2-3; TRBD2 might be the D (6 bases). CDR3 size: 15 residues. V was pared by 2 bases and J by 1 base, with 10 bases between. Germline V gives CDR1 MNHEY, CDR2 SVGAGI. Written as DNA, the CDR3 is TGTGCCAGCAGTTACCCTTCTAGCGGCACAGATACGCAGTATTTT. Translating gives CASSYPSSGTDTQYF.

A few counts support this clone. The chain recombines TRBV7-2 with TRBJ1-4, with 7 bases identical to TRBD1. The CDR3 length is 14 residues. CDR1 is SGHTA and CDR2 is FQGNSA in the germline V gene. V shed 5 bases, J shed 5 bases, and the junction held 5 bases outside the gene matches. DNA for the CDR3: TGTGCCAGCAGCCGGGGACAGCTCAATGAAAAACTGTTTTTT. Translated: CASSRGQLNEKLFF.

CDR3 residues: CASSLRREVGSPYPAFF. The CDR3 bases are TGTGCCAGCAGTTTACGCCGAGAGGTCGGGAGCCCCTACCCCGCTTTCTTT. The chain employs TRBV28 and TRBJ1-1; D is unresolved. The CDR3 runs to 17 residues. The V gene's germline CDR1 is MDHEN and CDR2 SYDVKM. V lost 2 bases, J lost 11 bases, and 27 bases lay in between.

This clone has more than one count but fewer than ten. CDR3 protein: CASSQSDRRTGELFF. In DNA form, the CDR3 reads TGCGCCAGCAGCCAATCGGACAGACGGACCGGGGAGCTGTTTTTT. The chain carries TRBV4-3 and TRBJ2-2; tentative D call: TRBD1 (6 bases). This CDR3 is built from 15 residues. The V and J ends lost 2 bases and 5 bases respectively, with 12 bases between them. The germline V gene encodes CDR1 LGHNA and CDR2 YSLEER.

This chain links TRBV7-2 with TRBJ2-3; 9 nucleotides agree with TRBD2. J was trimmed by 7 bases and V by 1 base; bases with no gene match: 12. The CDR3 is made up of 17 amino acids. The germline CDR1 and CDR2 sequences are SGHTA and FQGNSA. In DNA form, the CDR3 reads TGTGCCAGCAGCTTAGTAGGGGCGGGGGGGCCATCAAATACGCAGTATTTT. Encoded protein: CASSLVGAGGPSNTQYF.

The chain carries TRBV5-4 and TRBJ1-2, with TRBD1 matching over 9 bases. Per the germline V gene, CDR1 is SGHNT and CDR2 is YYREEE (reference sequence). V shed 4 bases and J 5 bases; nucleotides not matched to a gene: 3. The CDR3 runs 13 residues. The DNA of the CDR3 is TGTGCCAGCAGCAGGGACAGGGCGTATGGCTACACCTTC. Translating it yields CASSRDRAYGYTF.

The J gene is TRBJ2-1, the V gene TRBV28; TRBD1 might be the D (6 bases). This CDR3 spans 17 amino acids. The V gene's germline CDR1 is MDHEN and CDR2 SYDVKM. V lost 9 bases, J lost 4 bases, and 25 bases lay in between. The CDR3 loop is CASRGNPLGGRYNEQFF. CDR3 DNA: TGTGCCAGTAGGGGGAACCCGCTAGGGGGTCGATACAATGAGCAGTTCTTC. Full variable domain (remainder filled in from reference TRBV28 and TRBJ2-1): DVKVTQSSRYLVKRTGEKVFLECVQDMDHENMFWYRQDPGLGLRLIYFSYDVKMKEKGDIPEGYSVSREKKERFSLILESASTNQTSMYLCASRGNPLGGRYNEQFFGPGTRLTVL.

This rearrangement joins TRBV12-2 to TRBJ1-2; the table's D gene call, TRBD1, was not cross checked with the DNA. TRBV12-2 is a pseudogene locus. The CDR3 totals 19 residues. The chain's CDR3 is CASRLAKIKTGSSYYGYTF. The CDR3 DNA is TGTGCAAGTCGCTTAGCGAAAATTAAAACAGGGTCTTCGTACTATGGCTACACCTTC.